This T cell receptor (beta chain) derives from a study of chemoradiotherapy in HPV16-positive cancers (dated 2022 in TCRdb). Context from the whole study: Candidate HPV-specific T-cell clones and common TCR motifs were defined through functional T-cell assays on cells from two HPV16-positive patients. Whether T-cell immunity against the HPV oncoproteins E6 and E7 changes during chemoradiotherapy and whether survival is affected by this immunity were examined in the study. The candidate HPV-specific TCRs and motifs were subsequently tracked in TCR repertoires obtained from 86 patients with HPV-related cancers. The research as a whole found: Expansion of candidate HPV-specific clones and E7-related TCR motifs was observed in the tumor microenvironment during treatment, whereas no such expansion was observed for non-HPV-specific T cells. In HPV16-positive patients, expansion of HPV-responsive T cells during chemoradiotherapy was found to be associated with improved recurrence-free survival. The survival association was reported for HPV16-positive patients, and the functional definition of HPV-specific T cells was derived from only a couple of HPV16-positive patients.

The protocol used for the library was the immunoSEQ multiplex PCR assay. TCRdb carries this immuneACCESS record with in-frame sequences only. Its versions omit some clonotypes, under half of them owing to an unresolved V gene in the studies checked, with the rest unexplained. Within this sample are roughly 23,000 clones, with around nine tenths of them counted one time only. Together, the top ten hold approximately 5.8% of the sample. This clone was observed a handful of times. Its antigen specificity is not known. Per-nucleotide qualities are absent, and no much larger clonotype sits a single base away. Repertoires were sampled repeatedly over the course of chemoradiotherapy, so clonal expansion could be followed in the tumor microenvironment. There are 14 amino acids in the CDR3, from cysteine to phenylalanine inclusive. CDR3 DNA is the only sequence kept; it has 42 bases, read in frame from the first base. The germline V gene provides CDR1 SGHRS and CDR2 YFSETQ. V loses 4 bases, J loses 1 base, and the germline ends lie 9 bases apart.

This chain is built from TRBV5-1 and TRBJ2-1; no confident D gene assignment can be made. The receptor was isolated from a human donor with HPV-associated anogenital cancer. This material consisted of blood, taken from a patient who underwent chemoradiotherapy. CDR3 loop: CASSPAQSYNEQFF. The DNA sequence is TGCGCCAGCAGCCCAGCCCAGTCCTACAATGAGCAGTTCTTC.